The clone carrying this T cell receptor (beta chain) has a single count. This entry is derived from a study of blood T cell repertoires in COVID-19. The CDR3 spans 16 residues. The germline V gene has CDR1 SGHNT and CDR2 YYREEE (reference sequence). V shed 2 bases and J 3 bases; nucleotides not matched to a gene: 3. How the authors handled the data: Reference gene primers were amplified, and this amplification served to estimate nucleated cell counts. Data came from immunoSEQ multiplex PCR; TCRdb stores just in-frame clones and leaves some out. V, J and clone size derive from that table, while D and trimming were established from the DNA sequence. The sample shows over 150,000 clones, roughly 84% of them seen only once.

This sequence was found in a woman aged 55 to 70 with acute or convalescent COVID-19. Material for sequencing was peripheral blood. This chain links TRBV5-4 with TRBJ1-6; TRBD1 agrees at 9 bases. The CDR3 sequence is CASSFGQGLYNSPLHF. CDR3 DNA: TGTGCCAGCAGCTTCGGACAGGGGCTCTATAATTCACCCCTCCACTTT.